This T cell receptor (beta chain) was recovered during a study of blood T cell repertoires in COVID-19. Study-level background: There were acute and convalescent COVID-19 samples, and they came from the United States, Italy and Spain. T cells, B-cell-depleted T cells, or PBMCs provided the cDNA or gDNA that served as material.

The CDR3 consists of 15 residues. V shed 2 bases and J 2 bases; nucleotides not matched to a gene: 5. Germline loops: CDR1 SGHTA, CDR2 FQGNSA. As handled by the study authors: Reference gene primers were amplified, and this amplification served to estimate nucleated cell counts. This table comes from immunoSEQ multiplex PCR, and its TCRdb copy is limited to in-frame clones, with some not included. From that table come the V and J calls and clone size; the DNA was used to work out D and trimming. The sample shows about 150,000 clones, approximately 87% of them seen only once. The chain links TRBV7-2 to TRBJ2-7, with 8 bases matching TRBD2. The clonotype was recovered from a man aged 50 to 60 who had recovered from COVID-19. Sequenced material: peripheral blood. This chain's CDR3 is CASSLSAGGAYEQYF. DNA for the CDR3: TGTGCCAGCAGCTTAAGCGCGGGGGGCGCCTACGAGCAGTACTTC.